This entry is about one TCR beta chain. The antigen is undetermined. Clones were sequenced by immunoSEQ multiplex PCR, and TCRdb holds only the in-frame ones, with some missing. The sample consists of some 140,000 clones, roughly 90% of them appearing once. These data come from a study of T cell responses to AZD1222 COVID-19 vaccine. Broader study findings: After two AZD1222 doses, spike-specific TCR breadth and depth rose versus day 0. White British ancestry dominated among donors, who included more females, and clonal diversity was possibly underestimated. Only 5 or 6 individuals given AZD1222 were seropositive at baseline.

Germline V gene data show CDR1 as GTSNPN and CDR2 as SVGIG (reference sequence). The CDR3 has 14 residues. Trimming took 3 bases from V and 2 from J, leaving 11 bases between them. This TCR came from an adult in good health. Sequencing was performed on peripheral blood, taken on day 0 of AZD1222 vaccination. The chain employs TRBV30 and TRBJ1-3, with D perhaps TRBD1 (5 bases). The CDR3 DNA reads as TGTGCCTGGAGACTGACAGAAGCTGGAAACACCATATATTTT. It translates to CAWRLTEAGNTIYF.